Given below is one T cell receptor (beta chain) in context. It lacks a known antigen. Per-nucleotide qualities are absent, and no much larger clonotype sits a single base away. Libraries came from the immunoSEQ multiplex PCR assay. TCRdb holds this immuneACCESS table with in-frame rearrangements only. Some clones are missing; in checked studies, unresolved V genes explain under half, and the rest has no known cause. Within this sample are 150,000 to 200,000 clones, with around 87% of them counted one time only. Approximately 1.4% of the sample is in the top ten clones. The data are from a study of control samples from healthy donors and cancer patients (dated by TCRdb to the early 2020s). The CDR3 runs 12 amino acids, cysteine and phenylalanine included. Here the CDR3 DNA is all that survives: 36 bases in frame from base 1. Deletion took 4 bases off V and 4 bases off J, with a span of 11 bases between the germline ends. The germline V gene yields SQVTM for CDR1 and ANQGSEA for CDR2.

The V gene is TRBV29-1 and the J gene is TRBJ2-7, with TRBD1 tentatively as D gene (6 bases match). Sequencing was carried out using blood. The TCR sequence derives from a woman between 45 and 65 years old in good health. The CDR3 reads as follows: CSVAYRDYEQYF. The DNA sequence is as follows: TGCAGCGTTGCGTACAGGGATTACGAGCAGTACTTC.